The clone carrying this TCR beta chain was seen more than once but under ten times. Germline loops: CDR1 SGHRS, CDR2 YFSETQ. Trimming left V 0 bases short and J 5 bases short, with 8 bases between. The CDR3 spans 13 residues. The sample comes from a study of CDR3 diversity in severe acne. TCRdb redid the calling of the PCR reads with MiXCR, one entry per CDR3 protein. Here the sample spans 89,000 or so distinct CDR3 sequences, over 45% being singletons. Material for sequencing was blood. This sequence was found in a male donor in good health, serving as a control. This chain links TRBV5-1 with TRBJ1-2; the D is unclear. The CDR3 sequence: CASSLGARYGYTF. As DNA, the CDR3 is TGCGCCAGCAGCTTGGGTGCCAGGTATGGCTACACCTTC.